Below, 7 T cell receptor beta chains from the same sample are listed, as sequenced in a study of cytomegalovirus exposure and HLA in healthy donors. Primers for the PCR totalled 60 Vbeta and 13 Jbeta. Method: immunoSEQ multiplex PCR; TCRdb's copy keeps in-frame clones and lacks some. The sample yields some 150,000 clones, roughly 80% seen once. Sequenced material: PBMCs. These receptors originate from a man aged 25 to 40 in good health and CMV-seropositive.

The rearrangement links TRBV13 to TRBJ2-7; D remains unclear. V was cut by 0 bases and J by 4 bases, with 19 bases left in between. CDR1 PRHDT and CDR2 FYEKMQ come from the germline V gene (reference sequence). CDR3 length: 17 residues. The CDR3 sequence: CASSLGAGTRFNYEQYF. CDR3 sequence (DNA): TGTGCCAGCAGCTTAGGGGCAGGCACCCGTTTCAATTACGAGCAGTACTTC.

This clone is a singleton in its sample. The chain combines TRBV2 with TRBJ2-7; tentatively, D is TRBD2 (5 bases). Between the trimmed V and J ends, which lost 8 bases and 0 bases, there was a span of 11 bases. The germline gives CDR1 SNHLY, CDR2 FYNNEI. The CDR3 contains 13 residues. The CDR3 nucleotides read TGTGCCAGCGTAGCGACGAACTCCTACGAGCAGTACTTC. This codes for CASVATNSYEQYF.

The V and J genes are TRBV9 and TRBJ1-6; no clear D gene. There are 14 residues in the CDR3. Trimming removed 0 bases from V and 9 bases from J, with 10 bases in between. Germline values: CDR1 SGDLS, CDR2 YYNGEE. CDR3 protein: CASSVELGGSPLHF. CDR3 in DNA: TGTGCCAGCAGCGTAGAATTGGGAGGTTCACCCCTCCACTTT.

This chain links TRBV28 with TRBJ2-7, with 7 positions matching TRBD1. V dropped 3 bases and J dropped 2; count of bases not matched to a gene: 4. Germline V gene data show CDR1 as MDHEN and CDR2 as SYDVKM. This CDR3 has 14 residues. This chain's CDR3 is CASSLGQGAYEQYF. The CDR3 region has the DNA TGTGCCAGCAGTTTGGGTCAGGGGGCCTACGAGCAGTACTTC.

CDR3 region: CASSLGGGVYGYTF. CDR3 nucleotides: TGTGCCAGCAGTTTGGGGGGTGGTGTCTATGGCTACACCTTC. The rearrangement links TRBV28 to TRBJ1-2, with D tentatively TRBD1 (5 bases). This CDR3 has 14 residues. Germline CDR1 reads MDHEN; CDR2 reads SYDVKM. V dropped 3 bases and J dropped 4 bases, with 12 bases sitting between them.

The rearrangement uses TRBV18 and TRBJ2-7; maybe TRBD2 (5 bases). Trimming cost V 3 bases and J 9 bases, with 18 bases left between them. Germline V gene lookup returns CDR1 KGHSH and CDR2 LQKENI. The CDR3 contains 14 residues. This CDR3 reads CASSPATNSGLQYF. Written as DNA, the CDR3 is TGTGCCAGCTCACCCGCAACCAACTCGGGGTTGCAGTACTTC.

The gene calls are TRBV28 and TRBJ2-3, with 9 bases fitting TRBD2. CDR3 length: 16 residues. The germline gives CDR1 MDHEN, CDR2 SYDVKM. J lost 8 bases, V lost 2 bases, and 11 bases had no gene match. CDR3 DNA sequence: TGTGCCAGCAGTTTACGAGCGGCGGGGGGGCTAGCTACGCAGTATTTT. This gives the protein CASSLRAAGGLATQYF. The entire variable domain, with the rest obtained from reference TRBV28 and TRBJ2-3, is as follows: DVKVTQSSRYLVKRTGEKVFLECVQDMDHENMFWYRQDPGLGLRLIYFSYDVKMKEKGDIPEGYSVSREKKERFSLILESASTNQTSMYLCASSLRAAGGLATQYFGPGTRLTVL.